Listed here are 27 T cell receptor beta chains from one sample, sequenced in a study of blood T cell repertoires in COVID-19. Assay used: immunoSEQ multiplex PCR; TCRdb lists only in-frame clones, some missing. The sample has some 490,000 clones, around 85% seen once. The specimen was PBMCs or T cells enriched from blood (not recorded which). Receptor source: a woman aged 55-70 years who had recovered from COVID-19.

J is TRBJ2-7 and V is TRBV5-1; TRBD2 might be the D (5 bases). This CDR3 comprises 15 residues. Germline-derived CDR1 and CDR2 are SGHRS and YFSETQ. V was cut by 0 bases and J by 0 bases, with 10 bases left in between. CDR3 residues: CASSLEVGSSYEQYF. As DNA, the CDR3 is TGCGCCAGCAGCTTGGAGGTGGGGAGCTCCTACGAGCAGTACTTC. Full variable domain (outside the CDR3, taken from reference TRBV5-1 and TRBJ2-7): KAGVTQTPRYLIKTRGQQVTLSCSPISGHRSVSWYQQTPGQGLQFLFEYFSETQRNKGNFPGRFSGRQFSNSRSEMNVSTLELGDSALYLCASSLEVGSSYEQYFGPGTRLTVT.

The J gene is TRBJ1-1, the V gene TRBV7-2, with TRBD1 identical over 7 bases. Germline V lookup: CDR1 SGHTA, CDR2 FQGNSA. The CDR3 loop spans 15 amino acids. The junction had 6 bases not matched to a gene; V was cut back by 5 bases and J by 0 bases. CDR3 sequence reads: CASSPLGQMNTEAFF. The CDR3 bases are TGTGCCAGCAGCCCCTTGGGACAGATGAACACTGAAGCTTTCTTT. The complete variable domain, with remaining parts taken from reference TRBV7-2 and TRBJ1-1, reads GAGVSQSPSNKVTEKGKDVELRCDPISGHTALYWYRQSLGQGLEFLIYFQGNSAPDKSGLPSDRFSAERTGGSVSTLTIQRTQQEDSAVYLCASSPLGQMNTEAFFGQGTRLTVV.

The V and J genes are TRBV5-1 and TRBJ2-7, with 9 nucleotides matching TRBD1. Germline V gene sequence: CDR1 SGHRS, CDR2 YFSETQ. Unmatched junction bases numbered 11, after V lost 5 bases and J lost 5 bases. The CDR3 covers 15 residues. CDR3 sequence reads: CASRDTGTGLDEQYF. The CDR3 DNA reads TGCGCCAGCAGGGACACCGGGACAGGGCTCGACGAGCAGTACTTC.

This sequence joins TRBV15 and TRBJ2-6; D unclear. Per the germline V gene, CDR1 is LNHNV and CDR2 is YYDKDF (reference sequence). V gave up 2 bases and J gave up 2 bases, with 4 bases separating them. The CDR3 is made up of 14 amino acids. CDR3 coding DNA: TGTGCCACCAGCAGATCCACTGGGGCCAACGTCCTGACTTTC. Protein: CATSRSTGANVLTF.

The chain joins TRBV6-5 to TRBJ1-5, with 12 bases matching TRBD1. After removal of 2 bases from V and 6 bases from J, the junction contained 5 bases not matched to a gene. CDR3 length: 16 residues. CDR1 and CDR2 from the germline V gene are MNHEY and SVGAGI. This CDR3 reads CASSYGDRGLAQPQHF. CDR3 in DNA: TGTGCCAGCAGTTACGGGGACAGGGGGCTAGCTCAGCCCCAGCATTTT.

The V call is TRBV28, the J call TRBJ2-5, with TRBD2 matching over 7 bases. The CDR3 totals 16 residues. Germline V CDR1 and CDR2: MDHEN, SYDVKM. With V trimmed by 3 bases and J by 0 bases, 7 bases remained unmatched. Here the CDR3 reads CASSFGRGLYQETQYF. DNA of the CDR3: TGTGCCAGCAGTTTTGGGAGGGGACTGTACCAAGAGACCCAGTACTTC.

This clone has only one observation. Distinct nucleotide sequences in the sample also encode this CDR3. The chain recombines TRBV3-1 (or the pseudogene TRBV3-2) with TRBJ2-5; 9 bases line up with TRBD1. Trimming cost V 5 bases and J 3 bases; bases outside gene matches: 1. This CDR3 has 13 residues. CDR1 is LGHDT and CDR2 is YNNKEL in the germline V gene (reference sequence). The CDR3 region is CASSRQGEETQYF. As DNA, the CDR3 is TGTGCCAGCAGCAGACAGGGGGAAGAGACCCAGTACTTC.

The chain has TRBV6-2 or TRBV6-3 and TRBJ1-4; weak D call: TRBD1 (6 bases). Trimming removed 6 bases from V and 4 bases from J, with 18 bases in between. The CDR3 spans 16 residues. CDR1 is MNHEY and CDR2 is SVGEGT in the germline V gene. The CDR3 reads CASSRGRMELNEKLFF. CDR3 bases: TGTGCCAGCAGCAGGGGTAGGATGGAGCTTAATGAAAAACTGTTTTTT.

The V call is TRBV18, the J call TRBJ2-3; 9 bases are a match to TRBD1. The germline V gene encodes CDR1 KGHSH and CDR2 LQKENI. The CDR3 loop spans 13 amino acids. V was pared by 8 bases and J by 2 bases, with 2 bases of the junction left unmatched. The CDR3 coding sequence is TGTGCCAGCACAGGGGGCTTCACAGATACGCAGTATTTT. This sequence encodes CASTGGFTDTQYF.

Here the CDR3 DNA reads TGTGCCAGTATGGAAGGCAGGGGTGGCTACACCTTC. Encoded protein: CASMEGRGGYTF. The rearrangement joins TRBV28 to TRBJ1-2; D perhaps matches TRBD1 (6 bases). The germline gives CDR1 MDHEN, CDR2 SYDVKM. V shed 9 bases and J shed 7 bases, with 15 bases lying between them. CDR3 length: 12 residues.

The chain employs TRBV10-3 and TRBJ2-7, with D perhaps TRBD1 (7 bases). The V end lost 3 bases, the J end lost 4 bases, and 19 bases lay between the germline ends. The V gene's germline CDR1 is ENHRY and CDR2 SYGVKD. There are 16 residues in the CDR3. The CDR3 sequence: CAISDRDRAGRYEQYF. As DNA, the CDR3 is TGTGCCATCAGTGACCGCGACAGGGCCGGGAGATACGAGCAGTACTTC.

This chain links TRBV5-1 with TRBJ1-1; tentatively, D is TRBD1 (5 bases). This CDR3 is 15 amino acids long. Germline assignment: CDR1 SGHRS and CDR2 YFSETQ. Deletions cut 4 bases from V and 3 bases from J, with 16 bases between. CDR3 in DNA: TGCGCCAGCAGCCCGACGGGGGATGAGTACACTGAAGCTTTCTTT. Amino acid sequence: CASSPTGDEYTEAFF.

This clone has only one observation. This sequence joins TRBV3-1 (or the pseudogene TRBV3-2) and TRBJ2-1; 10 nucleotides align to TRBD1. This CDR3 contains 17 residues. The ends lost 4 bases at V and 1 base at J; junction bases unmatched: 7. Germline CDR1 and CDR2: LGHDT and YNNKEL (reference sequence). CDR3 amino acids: CASSRYSGQGSYNEQFF. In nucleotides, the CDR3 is TGTGCCAGCAGCCGCTATTCGGGACAGGGGTCCTACAATGAGCAGTTCTTC.

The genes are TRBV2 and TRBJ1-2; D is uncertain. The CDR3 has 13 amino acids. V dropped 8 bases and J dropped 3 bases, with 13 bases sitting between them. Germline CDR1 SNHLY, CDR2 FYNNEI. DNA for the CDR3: TGTGCCAGCGGTTCGGGTGGAGACTATGGCTACACCTTC. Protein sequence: CASGSGGDYGYTF.

Here the CDR3 reads CASTSRGNSPLHF. The CDR3 DNA reads as TGTGCCAGTACTAGCAGGGGTAATTCACCCCTCCACTTT. The chain couples TRBV19 to TRBJ1-6, with a weak D call TRBD1 (6 bases). Germline V gene data show CDR1 as LNHDA and CDR2 as SQIVND (reference sequence). There are 13 residues in the CDR3. Trimming left V 7 bases short and J 6 bases short, with 10 bases between.

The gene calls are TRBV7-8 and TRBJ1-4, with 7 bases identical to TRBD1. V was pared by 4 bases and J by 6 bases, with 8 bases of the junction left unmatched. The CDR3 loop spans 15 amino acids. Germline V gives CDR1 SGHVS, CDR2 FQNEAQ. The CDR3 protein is CASSSRRTGDEKLFF. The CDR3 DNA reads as TGTGCCAGCAGCTCTCGCCGGACAGGTGATGAAAAACTGTTTTTT.

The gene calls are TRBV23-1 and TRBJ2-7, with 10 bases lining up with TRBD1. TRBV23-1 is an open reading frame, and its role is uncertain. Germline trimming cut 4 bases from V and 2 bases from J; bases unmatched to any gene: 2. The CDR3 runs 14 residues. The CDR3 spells CASSLGQGPYEQYV. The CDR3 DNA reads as TGCGCCAGCAGTCTGGGACAGGGGCCCTACGAGCAGTACGTC.

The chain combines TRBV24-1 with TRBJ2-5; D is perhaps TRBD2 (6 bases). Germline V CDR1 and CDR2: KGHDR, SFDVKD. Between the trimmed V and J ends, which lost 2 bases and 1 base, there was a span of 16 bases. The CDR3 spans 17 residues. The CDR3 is CATSDYLGGWGQETQYF. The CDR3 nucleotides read TGTGCCACCAGTGATTATCTCGGGGGATGGGGCCAAGAGACCCAGTACTTC.

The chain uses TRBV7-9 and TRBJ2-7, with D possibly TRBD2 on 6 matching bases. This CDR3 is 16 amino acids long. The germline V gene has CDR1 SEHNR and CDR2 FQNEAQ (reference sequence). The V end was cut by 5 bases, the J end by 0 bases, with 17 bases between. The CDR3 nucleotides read TGTGCCAGCAGCGGGGAATTGGGACTGGACTCCTACGAGCAGTACTTC. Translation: CASSGELGLDSYEQYF.

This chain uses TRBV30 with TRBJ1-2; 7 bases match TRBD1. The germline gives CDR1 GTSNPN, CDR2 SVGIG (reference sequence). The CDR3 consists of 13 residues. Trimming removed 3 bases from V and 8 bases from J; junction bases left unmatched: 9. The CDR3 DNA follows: TGTGCCTGGAGCCGAAGACAGGGTGGCGGCTACACCTTC. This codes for CAWSRRQGGGYTF.

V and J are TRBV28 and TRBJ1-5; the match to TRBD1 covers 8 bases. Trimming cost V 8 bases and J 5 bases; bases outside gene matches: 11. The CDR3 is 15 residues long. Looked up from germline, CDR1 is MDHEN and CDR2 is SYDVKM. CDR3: CASCLSGQGHQPQHF. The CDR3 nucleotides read TGTGCCAGCTGCTTGAGCGGACAGGGCCATCAGCCCCAGCATTTT.

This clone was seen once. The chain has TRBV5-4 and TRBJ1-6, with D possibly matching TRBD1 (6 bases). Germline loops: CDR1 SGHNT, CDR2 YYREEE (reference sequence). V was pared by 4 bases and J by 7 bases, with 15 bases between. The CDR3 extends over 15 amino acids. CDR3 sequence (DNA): TGTGCCAGCAGCCCTCGAGGGACACTCAATTCACCCCTCCACTTT. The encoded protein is CASSPRGTLNSPLHF.

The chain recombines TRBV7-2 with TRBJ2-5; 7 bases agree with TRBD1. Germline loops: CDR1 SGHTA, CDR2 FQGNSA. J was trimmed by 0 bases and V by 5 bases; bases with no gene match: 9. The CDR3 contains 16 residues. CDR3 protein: CASSPPGQKYQETQYF. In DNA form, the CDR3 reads TGTGCCAGCAGCCCTCCGGGACAGAAGTACCAAGAGACCCAGTACTTC.

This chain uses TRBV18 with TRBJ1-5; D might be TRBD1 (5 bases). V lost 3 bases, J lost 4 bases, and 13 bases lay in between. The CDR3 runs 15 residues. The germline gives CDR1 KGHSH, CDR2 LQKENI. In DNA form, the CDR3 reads TGTGCCAGCTCACCGTCCCAGGGAGGTAATCAGCCCCAGCATTTT. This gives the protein CASSPSQGGNQPQHF.

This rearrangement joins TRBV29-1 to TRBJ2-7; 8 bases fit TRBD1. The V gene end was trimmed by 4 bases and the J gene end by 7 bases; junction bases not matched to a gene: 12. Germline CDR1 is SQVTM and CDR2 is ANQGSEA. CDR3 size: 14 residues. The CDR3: CSVAVGQGTGEQYF. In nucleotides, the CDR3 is TGCAGCGTTGCCGTCGGACAGGGAACGGGTGAGCAGTACTTC.

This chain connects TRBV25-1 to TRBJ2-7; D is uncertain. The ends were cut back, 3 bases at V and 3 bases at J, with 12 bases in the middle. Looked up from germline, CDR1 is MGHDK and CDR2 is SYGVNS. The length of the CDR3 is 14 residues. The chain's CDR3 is CASSETTTLYEQYF. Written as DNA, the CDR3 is TGTGCCAGCAGTGAGACGACAACCCTCTACGAGCAGTACTTC.

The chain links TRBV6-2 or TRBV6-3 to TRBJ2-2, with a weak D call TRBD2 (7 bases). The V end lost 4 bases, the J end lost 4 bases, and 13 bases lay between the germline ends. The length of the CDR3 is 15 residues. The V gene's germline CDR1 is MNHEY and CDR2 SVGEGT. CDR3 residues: CASSSAGAGTGELFF. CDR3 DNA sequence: TGTGCCAGCAGTTCTGCGGGGGCGGGCACCGGGGAGCTGTTTTTT.